This T cell receptor (beta chain) was observed in a study of T cell repertoires in aging, cancer and after chemotherapy. Across the study: Over several months to years, re-sampled healthy donor repertoires clearly shared clones.

Points from the study as a whole: Across the chemotherapy interval, each cancer cohort showed higher median generation probability, suggesting thymic rebound. Healthy donors lost TCR diversity with age mainly through richness, cancer patients through richness and evenness.

This clonotype is medium-sized in the sample. Its antigen remains unknown. Rearranged V-D-J TRB sequences were amplified with a mixed TRB-A/B primer pool. TCRdb analysed the multiplex PCR reads with MiXCR anew, one entry per CDR3 protein. Altogether about 10,000 distinct CDR3 sequences are present, 20% to 30% being singletons, with the ten largest covering over 1%. Unmatched junction bases numbered 3, after V lost 5 bases and J lost 0 bases. The CDR3 totals 14 residues. CDR1 is MNHEY and CDR2 is SMNVEV in the germline V gene (reference sequence). Amplification of TCR beta used genomic DNA extracted from peripheral blood.

The clonotype originates from a human donor in good health. The chain links TRBV27 to TRBJ2-7, with 8 bases that match TRBD1. Sequenced material: blood. The DNA for the CDR3 is TGTGCCAGCAGTGCCGGGACAGGCTCCTACGAGCAGTACTTC. As protein: CASSAGTGSYEQYF.